This T cell receptor beta chain was identified during a study of blood T cell repertoires in COVID-19. From germline, CDR1 is LGHNA and CDR2 YNFKEQ. V was shortened by 1 base and J by 3 bases, with 11 bases between the two germline ends. The CDR3 is made up of 15 amino acids. This clone was recorded once. The method was immunoSEQ multiplex PCR; TCRdb's version includes in-frame clones alone and lacks a portion of them. The table records fewer than 150,000 clones, about 85% of them present only once. The genes are TRBV4-2 and TRBJ2-3, with D uncertain. This sequence was found in a woman aged 55-69 years with COVID-19, enrolled during active disease. The sequencing sample was made of peripheral blood. CDR3 DNA: TGTGCCAGCAGCCAAGTTAGGAGCCTAACAGATACGCAGTATTTT. This codes for CASSQVRSLTDTQYF.